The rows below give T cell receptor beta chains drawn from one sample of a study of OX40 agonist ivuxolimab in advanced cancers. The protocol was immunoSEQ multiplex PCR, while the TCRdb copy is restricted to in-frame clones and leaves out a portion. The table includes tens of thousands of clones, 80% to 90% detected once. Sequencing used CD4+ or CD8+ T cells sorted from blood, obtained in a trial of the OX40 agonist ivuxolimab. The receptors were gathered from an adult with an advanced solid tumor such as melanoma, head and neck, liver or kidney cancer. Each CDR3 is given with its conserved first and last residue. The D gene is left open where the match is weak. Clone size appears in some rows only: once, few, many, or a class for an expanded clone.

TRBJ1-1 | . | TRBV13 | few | TGTGCCAGCAGCTCTCAGAGGGGTATGAACACTGAAGCTTTCTTT | CASSSQRGMNTEAFF
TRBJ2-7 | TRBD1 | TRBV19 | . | TGTGCCAGTAGTATGAATCCCACAGGGGGCGACGAGCAGTACTTC | CASSMNPTGGDEQYF
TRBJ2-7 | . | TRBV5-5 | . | TGTGCCAGCAGCTTGCAGGGATACGAGCAGTACTTC | CASSLQGYEQYF
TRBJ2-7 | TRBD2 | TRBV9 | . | TGTGCCAGCAGCGTAGGGGCAGGGGGTACTAGCGGGATGTCCTACGAGCAGTACTTC | CASSVGAGGTSGMSYEQYF
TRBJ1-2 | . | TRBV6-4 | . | TGTGCCAGCAGTGACTCCCGGTATGGCTACACCTTC | CASSDSRYGYTF
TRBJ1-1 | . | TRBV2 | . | TGTGCCAGCATTACCGGGACTGCAAACACTGAAGCTTTCTTT | CASITGTANTEAFF
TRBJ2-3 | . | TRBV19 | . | TGTGCCAGTACTTCGAGGGATACGCAGTATTTT | CASTSRDTQYF
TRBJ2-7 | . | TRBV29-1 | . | TGCAGCGTTGAGACAGGGAGGTCAGACGAGCAGTACTTC | CSVETGRSDEQYF
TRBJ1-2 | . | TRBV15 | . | TGTGCCACCAGCCGAGAAGTGATTAACTATGGCTACACCTTC | CATSREVINYGYTF
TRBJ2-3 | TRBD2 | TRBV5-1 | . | TGCGCCAGCAGCCAGGGGACTAGCGGCACAGATACGCAGTATTTT | CASSQGTSGTDTQYF
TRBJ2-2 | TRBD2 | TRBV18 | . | TGTGCCAGCTCACGGGGACTAGCGGGGGCGAACACCGGGGAGCTGTTTTTT | CASSRGLAGANTGELFF
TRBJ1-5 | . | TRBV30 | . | TGTGCCTGGAGTTACACAGGGCGACAGCCCCAGCATTTT | CAWSYTGRQPQHF